This T cell receptor beta chain was sequenced for a study of blood T cells in healthy people across ages. The ends lost 1 base at V and 7 bases at J; junction bases unmatched: 11. Germline-derived CDR1 and CDR2 are SGHRS and YFSETQ. The CDR3 is 16 amino acids. This clonotype was observed a handful of times. What it recognizes is unknown. The authors ran a second PCR of 7 to 11 cycles using a sample-barcoded 5' primer and a J-beta primer mix. TCRdb re-analysed the 5' RACE reads in MiXCR, keeping a single row per CDR3 protein. The sample shows about 2 million distinct CDR3 sequences, around 50% of them seen only once. Study-wide results and caveats: Underestimates were what the diversity estimates from one million T cells were considered to be.

The chain recombines TRBV5-1 with TRBJ1-2, with TRBD1 identical over 9 bases. The clonotype comes from a woman in her thirties or forties in good health. Material: blood. The CDR3 loop is CASSLSGTGKTFGYTF. CDR3 sequence (DNA): TGCGCCAGCAGCTTGTCTGGGACAGGGAAAACGTTTGGCTACACCTTC. The full variable domain, with the rest looked up from reference TRBV5-1 and TRBJ1-2, is KAGVTQTPRYLIKTRGQQVTLSCSPISGHRSVSWYQQTPGQGLQFLFEYFSETQRNKGNFPGRFSGRQFSNSRSEMNVSTLELGDSALYLCASSLSGTGKTFGYTFGSGTRLTVV.